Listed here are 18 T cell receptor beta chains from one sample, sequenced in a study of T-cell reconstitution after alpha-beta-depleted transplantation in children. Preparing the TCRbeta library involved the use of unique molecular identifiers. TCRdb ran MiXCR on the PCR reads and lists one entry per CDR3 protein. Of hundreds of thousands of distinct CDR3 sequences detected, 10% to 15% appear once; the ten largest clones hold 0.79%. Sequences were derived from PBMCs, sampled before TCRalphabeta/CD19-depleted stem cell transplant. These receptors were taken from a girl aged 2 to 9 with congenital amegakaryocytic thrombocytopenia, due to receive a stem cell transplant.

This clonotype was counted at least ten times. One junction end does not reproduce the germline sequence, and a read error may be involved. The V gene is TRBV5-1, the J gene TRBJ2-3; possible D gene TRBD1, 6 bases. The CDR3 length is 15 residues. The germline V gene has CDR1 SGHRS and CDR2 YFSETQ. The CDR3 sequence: CASSLTRQRTDTQCF. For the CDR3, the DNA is TGCGCCAGCAGCTTGACTCGACAGAGGACAGATACGCAGTGTTTT. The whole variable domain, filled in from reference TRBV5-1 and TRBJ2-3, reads KAGVTQTPRYLIKTRGQQVTLSCSPISGHRSVSWYQQTPGQGLQFLFEYFSETQRNKGNFPGRFSGRQFSNSRSEMNVSTLELGDSALYLCASSLTRQRTDTQCFGPGTRLTVL.

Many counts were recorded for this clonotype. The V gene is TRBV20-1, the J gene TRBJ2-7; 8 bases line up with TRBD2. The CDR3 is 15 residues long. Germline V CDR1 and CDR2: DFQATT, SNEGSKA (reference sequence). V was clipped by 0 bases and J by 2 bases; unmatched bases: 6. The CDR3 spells CSARDPLSGAYEQYF. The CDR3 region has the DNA TGCAGTGCTAGAGATCCTCTTAGCGGGGCCTACGAGCAGTACTTC.

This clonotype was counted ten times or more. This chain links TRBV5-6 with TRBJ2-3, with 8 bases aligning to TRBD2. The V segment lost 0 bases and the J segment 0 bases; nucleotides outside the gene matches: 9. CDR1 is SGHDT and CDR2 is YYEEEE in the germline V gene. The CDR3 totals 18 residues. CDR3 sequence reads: CASSLVGGLASSTDTQYF. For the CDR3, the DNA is TGTGCCAGCAGCTTGGTTGGAGGACTAGCTTCAAGCACAGATACGCAGTATTTT. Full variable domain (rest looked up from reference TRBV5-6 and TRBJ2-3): DAGVTQSPTHLIKTRGQQVTLRCSPKSGHDTVSWYQQALGQGPQFIFQYYEEEERQRGNFPDRFSGHQFPNYSSELNVNALLLGDSALYLCASSLVGGLASSTDTQYFGPGTRLTVL.

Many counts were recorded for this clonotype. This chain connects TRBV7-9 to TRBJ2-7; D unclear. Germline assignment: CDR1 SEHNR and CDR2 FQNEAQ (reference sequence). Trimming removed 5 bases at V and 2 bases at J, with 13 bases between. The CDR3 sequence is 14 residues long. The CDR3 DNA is TGTGCCAGCAGCCAAGTAAGTTTCCCCTACGAGCAGTACTTC. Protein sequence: CASSQVSFPYEQYF.

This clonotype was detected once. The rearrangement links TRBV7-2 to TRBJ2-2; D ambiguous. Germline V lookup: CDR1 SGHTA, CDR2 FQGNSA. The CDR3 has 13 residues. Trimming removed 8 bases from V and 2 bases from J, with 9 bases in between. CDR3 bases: TGTGCCAGCGGCAATCTTAACACCGGGGAGCTGTTTTTT. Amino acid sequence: CASGNLNTGELFF.

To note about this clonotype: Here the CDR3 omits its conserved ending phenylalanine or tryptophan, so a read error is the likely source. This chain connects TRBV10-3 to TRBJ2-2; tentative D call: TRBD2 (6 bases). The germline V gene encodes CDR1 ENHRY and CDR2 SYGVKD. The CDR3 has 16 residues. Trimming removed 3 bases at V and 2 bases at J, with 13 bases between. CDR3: CAISDGGQINTGELFS. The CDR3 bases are TGTGCCATCAGTGACGGGGGTCAGATTAACACCGGGGAGCTGTTTTCT.

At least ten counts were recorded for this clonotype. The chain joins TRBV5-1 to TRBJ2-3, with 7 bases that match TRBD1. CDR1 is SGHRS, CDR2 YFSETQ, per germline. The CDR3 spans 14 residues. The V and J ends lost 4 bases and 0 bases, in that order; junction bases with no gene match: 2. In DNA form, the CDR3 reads TGCGCCAGCAGCGGACAGGCTAGCACAGATACGCAGTATTTT. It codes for CASSGQASTDTQYF.

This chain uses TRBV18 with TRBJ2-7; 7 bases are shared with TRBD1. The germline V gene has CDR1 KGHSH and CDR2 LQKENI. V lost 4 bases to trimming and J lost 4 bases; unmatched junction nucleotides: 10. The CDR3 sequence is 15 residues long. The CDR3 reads CASSREQGTVYEQYF. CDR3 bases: TGTGCCAGCTCACGGGAACAGGGGACAGTATACGAGCAGTACTTC. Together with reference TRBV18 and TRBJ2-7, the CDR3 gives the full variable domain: NAGVMQNPRHLVRRRGQEARLRCSPMKGHSHVYWYRQLPEEGLKFMVYLQKENIIDESGMPKERFSAEFPKEGPSILRIQQVVRGDSAAYFCASSREQGTVYEQYFGPGTRLTVT.

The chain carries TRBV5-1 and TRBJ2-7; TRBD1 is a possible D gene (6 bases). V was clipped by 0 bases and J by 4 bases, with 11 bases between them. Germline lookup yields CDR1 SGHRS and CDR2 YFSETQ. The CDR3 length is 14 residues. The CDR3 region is CASSLAGQSYEQYF. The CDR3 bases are TGCGCCAGCAGCTTGGCCGGACAGAGTTACGAGCAGTACTTC.

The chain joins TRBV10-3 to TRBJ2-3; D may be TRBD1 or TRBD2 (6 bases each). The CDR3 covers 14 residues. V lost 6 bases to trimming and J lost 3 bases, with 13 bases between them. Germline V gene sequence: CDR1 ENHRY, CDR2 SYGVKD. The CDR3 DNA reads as TGTGCCATCAGGGACACAGGGAGGACAGATACGCAGTATTTT. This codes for CAIRDTGRTDTQYF.

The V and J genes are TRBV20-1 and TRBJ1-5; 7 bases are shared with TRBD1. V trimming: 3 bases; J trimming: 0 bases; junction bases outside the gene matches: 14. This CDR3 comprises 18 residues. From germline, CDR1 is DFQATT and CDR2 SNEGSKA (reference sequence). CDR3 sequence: CSASRELGTADSNQPQHF. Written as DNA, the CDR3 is TGCAGTGCTAGCAGAGAGCTTGGGACAGCGGATAGCAATCAGCCCCAGCATTTT.

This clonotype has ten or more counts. This chain's CDR3 is CSASLNSGPGANVLTF. In nucleotides, the CDR3 is TGCAGTGCTAGTCTTAATTCGGGACCGGGGGCCAACGTCCTGACTTTC. This chain connects TRBV20-1 to TRBJ2-6; either TRBD1 or TRBD2 may supply D (5 bases each). Germline assignment: CDR1 DFQATT and CDR2 SNEGSKA (reference sequence). V was clipped by 3 bases and J by 4 bases, with 16 bases between them. The CDR3 length is 16 residues.

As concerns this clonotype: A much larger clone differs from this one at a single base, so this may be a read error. The CDR3 DNA follows: TGCAGTGGGTCCGGCGAGATCAAAGATACGCAGTATTTT. Translated, it gives CSGSGEIKDTQYF. This sequence joins TRBV20-1 and TRBJ2-3; D is unclear. The CDR3 runs to 13 residues. Germline V gene data show CDR1 as DFQATT and CDR2 as SNEGSKA (reference sequence). Between the trimmed V and J ends, which lost 7 bases and 5 bases, there was a span of 16 bases.

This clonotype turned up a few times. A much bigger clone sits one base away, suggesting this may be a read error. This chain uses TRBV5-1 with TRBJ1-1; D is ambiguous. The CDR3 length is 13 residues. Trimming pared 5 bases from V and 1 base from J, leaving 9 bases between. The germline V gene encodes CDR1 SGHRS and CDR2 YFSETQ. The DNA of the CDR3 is TGCGCCAGCAGGTTTACCGGGAACACTGAAGCTTTCTTT. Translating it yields CASRFTGNTEAFF.

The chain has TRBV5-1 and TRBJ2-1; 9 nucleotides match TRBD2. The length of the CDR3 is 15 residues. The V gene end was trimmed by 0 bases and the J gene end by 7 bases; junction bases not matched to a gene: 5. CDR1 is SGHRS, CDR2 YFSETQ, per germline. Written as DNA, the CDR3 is TGCGCCAGCAGCTTGGATCTAGCGGGGTTTAATGAGCAGTTCTTC. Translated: CASSLDLAGFNEQFF.

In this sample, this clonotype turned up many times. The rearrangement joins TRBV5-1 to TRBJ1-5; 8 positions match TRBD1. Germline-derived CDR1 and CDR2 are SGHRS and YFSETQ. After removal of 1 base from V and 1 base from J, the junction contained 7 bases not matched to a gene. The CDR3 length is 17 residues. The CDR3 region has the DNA TGCGCCAGCAGCTTGTCAGGGGGCGCTAGGAGCAATCAGCCCCAGCATTTT. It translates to CASSLSGGARSNQPQHF.

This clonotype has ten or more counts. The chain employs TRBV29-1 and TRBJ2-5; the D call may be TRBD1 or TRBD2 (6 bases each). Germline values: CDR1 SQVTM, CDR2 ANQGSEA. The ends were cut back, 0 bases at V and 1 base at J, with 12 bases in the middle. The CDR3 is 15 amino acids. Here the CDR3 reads CSVEDRGTPQETQYF. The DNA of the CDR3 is TGCAGCGTTGAAGATAGGGGGACTCCCCAAGAGACCCAGTACTTC.

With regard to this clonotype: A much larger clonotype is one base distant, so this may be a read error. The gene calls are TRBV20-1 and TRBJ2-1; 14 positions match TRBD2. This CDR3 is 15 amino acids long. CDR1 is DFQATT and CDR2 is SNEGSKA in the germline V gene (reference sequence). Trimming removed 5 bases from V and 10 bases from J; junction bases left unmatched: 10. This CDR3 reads CSACAGTSGRTEQFF. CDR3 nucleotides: TGCAGTGCTTGTGCCGGGACTAGCGGGAGAACGGAGCAGTTCTTC.